These 3 T cell receptor beta chains were all obtained from the same sample, sequenced in a study of T cells in Graves' hyperthyroidism and ophthalmopathy. Template material for amplifying TCR beta CDR3 regions consisted of RNA transcripts. HTBI primers were employed in a first-round RT-PCR of the TCR CDR3. TCRdb re-called the multiplex PCR reads through MiXCR, storing one row per CDR3 protein. Of some 200,000 distinct CDR3 sequences detected, approximately 17% appear once; the ten largest clones hold under 65%. Input material: blood. All receptors derive from a man over 45 with Graves' hyperthyroidism.

Only a few counts were recorded for this clonotype. The gene calls are TRBV2 and TRBJ1-2, with unresolved D. The CDR3 is 13 amino acids. V lost 3 bases and J lost 7, with 12 bases in between. Germline values: CDR1 SNHLY, CDR2 FYNNEI. The CDR3 here is CASSESGMAGYTF. The CDR3, as DNA: TGTGCCAGCAGTGAGTCGGGGATGGCTGGCTACACCTTC.

This clonotype has at least ten counts. The V and J genes are TRBV7-9 and TRBJ2-5; 9 bases align to TRBD1. CDR1 is SEHNR, CDR2 FQNEAQ, per germline (reference sequence). The V gene end was trimmed by 4 bases and the J gene end by 2 bases; junction bases not matched to a gene: 5. The CDR3 loop spans 15 amino acids. This CDR3 reads CASSSRGQGQETQYF. The DNA for the CDR3 is TGTGCCAGCAGCTCCAGGGGACAGGGACAAGAGACCCAGTACTTC. Full variable domain (remainder filled in from reference TRBV7-9 and TRBJ2-5): DTGVSQNPRHKITKRGQNVTFRCDPISEHNRLYWYRQTLGQGPEFLTYFQNEAQLEKSRLLSDRFSAERPKGSFSTLEIQRTEQGDSAMYLCASSSRGQGQETQYFGPGTRLLVL.

This clonotype was counted at least ten times. The chain employs TRBV2 and TRBJ2-3, with 7 bases fitting TRBD2. The CDR3 consists of 14 residues. J gave up 4 bases and V 7 bases, and 8 bases lay outside the gene matches. Germline V gene sequence: CDR1 SNHLY, CDR2 FYNNEI. The CDR3 sequence: CASTPGLIPDTQYF. The CDR3 nucleotides are TGTGCCAGCACCCCGGGACTAATCCCAGATACGCAGTATTTT.